The sequence of this TCR beta chain was determined in a study of T cell responses to AZD1222 COVID-19 vaccine. The length of the CDR3 is 16 residues. Germline CDR1 reads PRHDT; CDR2 reads FYEKMQ (reference sequence). The V gene end was trimmed by 3 bases and the J gene end by 0 bases; junction bases not matched to a gene: 1. Sequencing was performed with immunoSEQ multiplex PCR; in TCRdb, only in-frame clones are kept and a portion is missing. This table holds around 120,000 clones, approximately 86% found once. This TCR was recovered from an adult who received the AZD1222 COVID-19 vaccine. The J gene is TRBJ2-4, the V gene TRBV13, with TRBD2 matching over 11 bases. The specimen was peripheral blood, collected 28 days after the second AZD1222 dose. CDR3 in amino acids: CASSFSGGAAKNIQYF. DNA of the CDR3: TGTGCCAGCAGCTTTAGCGGGGGGGCAGCCAAAAACATTCAGTACTTC.